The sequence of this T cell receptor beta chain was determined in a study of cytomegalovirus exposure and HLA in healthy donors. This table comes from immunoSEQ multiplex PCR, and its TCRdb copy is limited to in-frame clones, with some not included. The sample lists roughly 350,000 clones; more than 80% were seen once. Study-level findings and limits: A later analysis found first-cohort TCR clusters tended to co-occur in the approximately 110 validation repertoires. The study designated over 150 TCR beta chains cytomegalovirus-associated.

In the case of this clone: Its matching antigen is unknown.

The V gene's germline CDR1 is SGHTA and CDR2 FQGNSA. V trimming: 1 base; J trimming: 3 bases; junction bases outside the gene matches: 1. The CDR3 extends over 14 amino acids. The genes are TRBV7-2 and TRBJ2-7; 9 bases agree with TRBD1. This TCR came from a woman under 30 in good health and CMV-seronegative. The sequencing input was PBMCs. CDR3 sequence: CASSLGDRVYEQYF. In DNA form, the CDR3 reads TGTGCCAGCAGCTTAGGGGACAGGGTCTACGAGCAGTACTTC.